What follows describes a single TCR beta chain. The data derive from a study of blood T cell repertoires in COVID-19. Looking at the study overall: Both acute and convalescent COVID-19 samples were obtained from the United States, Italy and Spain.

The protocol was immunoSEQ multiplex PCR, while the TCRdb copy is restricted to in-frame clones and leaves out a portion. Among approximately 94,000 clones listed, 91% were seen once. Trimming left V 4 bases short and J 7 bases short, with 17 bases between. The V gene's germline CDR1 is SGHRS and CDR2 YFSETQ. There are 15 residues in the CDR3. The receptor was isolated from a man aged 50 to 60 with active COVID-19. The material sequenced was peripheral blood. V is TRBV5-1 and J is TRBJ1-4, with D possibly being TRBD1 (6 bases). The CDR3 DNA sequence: TGCGCCAGCAGCCCAATGGGAGGGGGTTTTGAAAAACTGTTTTTT. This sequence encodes CASSPMGGGFEKLFF.